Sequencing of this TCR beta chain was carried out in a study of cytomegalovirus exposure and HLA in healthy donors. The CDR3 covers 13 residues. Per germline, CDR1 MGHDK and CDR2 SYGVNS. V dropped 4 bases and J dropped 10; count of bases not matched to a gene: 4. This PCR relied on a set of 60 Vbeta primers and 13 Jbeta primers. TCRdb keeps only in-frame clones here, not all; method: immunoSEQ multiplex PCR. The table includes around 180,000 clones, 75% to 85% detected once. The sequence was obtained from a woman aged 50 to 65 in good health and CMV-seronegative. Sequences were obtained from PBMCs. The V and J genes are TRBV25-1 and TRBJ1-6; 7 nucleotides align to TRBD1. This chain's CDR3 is CASSGDRVSPLHF. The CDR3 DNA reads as TGTGCCAGCAGTGGAGACAGGGTGTCACCCCTCCACTTT.